This TCR beta chain came from a study of Graves' ophthalmopathy and Graves' hyperthyroidism. The CDR3 totals 16 residues. The V gene end was trimmed by 1 base and the J gene end by 6 bases; junction bases not matched to a gene: 10. Germline CDR1 reads PRHDT; CDR2 reads FYEKMQ (reference sequence). Note on this clonotype: Its antigen is unidentified.

No donor had other autoimmune disease, uncontrolled infection, pregnancy or lactation. The diagnosis was founded upon clinical symptoms, serum thyroxine, TRAb, thyroid ultrasound and orbital computed tomography. CDR3 regions of TCR beta were amplified from RNA transcripts. Following a first-round RT-PCR that used HTBI primers, a second-round multiplex PCR was carried out. MiXCR, run by TCRdb on the multiplex PCR reads, gives a single entry per CDR3 protein. This table holds over a million distinct CDR3 sequences, 35% to 45% found once. Study outcomes and limitations: Blood was where most expanded thyroid clonotypes above 0.001 frequency also turned up. Ophthalmopathy was separated from stable hyperthyroidism by a 13-signature model with over 85% sensitivity and over 70% specificity.

J is TRBJ2-7 and V is TRBV13; TRBD2 agrees at 9 bases. The sequencing sample was made of peripheral blood or thyroid tissue (not recorded which). This TCR was recovered from an adult man with Graves' hyperthyroidism. CDR3 protein: CASSLDSAGGLLEQYF. CDR3 in DNA: TGTGCCAGCAGCTTAGATTCGGCGGGAGGGCTCCTCGAGCAGTACTTC.